Each of the 6 T cell receptor beta chains below was sequenced from the same sample in a study of graft-versus-host responses after intestinal transplantation. TCRdb keeps only in-frame clones here, not all; method: immunoSEQ multiplex PCR. The top ten clones hold 1.4% of a sample with around 92,000 clones, 86% of them seen once. Sample: PBMCs, taken 255 days after intestinal transplant. These receptors were collected from a human patient who received an intestinal transplant, so some T cells may come from the graft donor.

This sequence joins TRBV15 and TRBJ1-1, with 7 bases aligning to TRBD1. This CDR3 contains 15 residues. The V gene end was trimmed by 0 bases and the J gene end by 6 bases; junction bases not matched to a gene: 7. Germline loops: CDR1 LNHNV, CDR2 YYDKDF (reference sequence). Written as DNA, the CDR3 is TGTGCCACCAGCAGAGATCTGGTCAGGGGGGCTGAAGCTTTCTTT. Its translation: CATSRDLVRGAEAFF.

This clone was seen a handful of times. This chain uses TRBV2 with TRBJ2-3; 7 nucleotides agree with TRBD1. Unmatched junction bases numbered 3, after V lost 5 bases and J lost 1 base. The CDR3 covers 14 residues. CDR1 is SNHLY, CDR2 FYNNEI, per germline. The CDR3 sequence: CASSRQGRTDTQYF. The CDR3 nucleotides are TGTGCCAGCAGTCGACAGGGCCGCACAGATACGCAGTATTTT.

The chain employs TRBV18 and TRBJ1-1; D perhaps matches TRBD1 (5 bases). Germline V lookup: CDR1 KGHSH, CDR2 LQKENI. Trimming took 2 bases from V and 3 from J, leaving 13 bases between them. The CDR3 is 15 amino acids. Written as DNA, the CDR3 is TGTGCCAGCTCACCAGGGGCCCCCCTGGACACTGAAGCTTTCTTT. Protein sequence: CASSPGAPLDTEAFF.

The genes are TRBV11-2 and TRBJ2-1, with 9 bases matching TRBD2. The CDR3 has 18 residues. V lost 2 bases and J lost 1; bases outside the gene matches: 9. The germline CDR1 and CDR2 sequences are SGHAT and FQNNGV. CDR3 nucleotide sequence: TGTGCCAGCAGCTTAAGACTAGCGGACCCGATATCCTACAATGAGCAGTTCTTC. Translating gives CASSLRLADPISYNEQFF.

The chain joins TRBV6-6 to TRBJ2-5; D is uncertain. This CDR3 spans 12 amino acids. The V gene's germline CDR1 is MNHNY and CDR2 SVGAGI (reference sequence). The V and J ends lost 4 bases and 3 bases respectively, with 6 bases between them. The CDR3 reads CASSSLKETQYF. CDR3 DNA sequence: TGTGCCAGCAGTTCCCTAAAAGAGACCCAGTACTTC.

This clone was detected only a few times. The V and J genes are TRBV28 and TRBJ1-5; D is possibly TRBD1 (6 bases). Germline V gives CDR1 MDHEN, CDR2 SYDVKM. Trimming pared 8 bases from V and 8 bases from J, leaving 13 bases between. The CDR3 loop spans 12 amino acids. The CDR3 loop reads CASGTGAEPQHF. DNA of the CDR3: TGTGCCAGCGGCACGGGGGCAGAGCCCCAGCATTTT.